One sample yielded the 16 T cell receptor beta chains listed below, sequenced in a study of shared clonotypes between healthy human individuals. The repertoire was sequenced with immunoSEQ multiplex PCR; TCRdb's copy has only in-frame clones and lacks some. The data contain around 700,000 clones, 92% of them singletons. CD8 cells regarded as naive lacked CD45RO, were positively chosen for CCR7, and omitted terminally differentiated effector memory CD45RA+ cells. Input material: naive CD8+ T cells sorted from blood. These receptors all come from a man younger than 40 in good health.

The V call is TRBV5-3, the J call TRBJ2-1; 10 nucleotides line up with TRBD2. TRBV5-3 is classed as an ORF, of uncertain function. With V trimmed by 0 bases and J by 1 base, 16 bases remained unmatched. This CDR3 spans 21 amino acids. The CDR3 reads CARSLDAGLADNPRSYNEQFF. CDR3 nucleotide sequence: TGTGCCAGAAGCTTGGATGCTGGACTAGCGGATAACCCCAGATCCTACAATGAGCAGTTCTTC.

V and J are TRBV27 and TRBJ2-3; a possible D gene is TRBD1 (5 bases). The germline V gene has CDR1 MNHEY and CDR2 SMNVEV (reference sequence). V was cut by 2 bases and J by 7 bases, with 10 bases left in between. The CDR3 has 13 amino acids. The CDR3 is CASSLGASYTQYF. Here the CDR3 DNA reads TGTGCCAGCAGTTTAGGGGCCAGCTATACGCAGTATTTT.

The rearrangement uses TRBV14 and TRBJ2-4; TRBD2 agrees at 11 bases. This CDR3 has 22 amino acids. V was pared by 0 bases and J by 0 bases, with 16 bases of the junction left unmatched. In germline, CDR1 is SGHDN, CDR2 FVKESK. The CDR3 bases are TGTGCCAGCAGCCAAGAGAGGGGGCGCAGGGGACTAGCGGAGCTAGCCAAAAACATTCAGTACTTC. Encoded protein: CASSQERGRRGLAELAKNIQYF.

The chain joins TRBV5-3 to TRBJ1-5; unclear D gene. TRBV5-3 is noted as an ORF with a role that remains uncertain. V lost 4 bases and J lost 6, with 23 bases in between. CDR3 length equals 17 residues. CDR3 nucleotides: TGTGCCAGAAGCGACCAACGTGGTATCTCGAATAGTCAGCCCCAGCATTTT. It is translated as CARSDQRGISNSQPQHF.

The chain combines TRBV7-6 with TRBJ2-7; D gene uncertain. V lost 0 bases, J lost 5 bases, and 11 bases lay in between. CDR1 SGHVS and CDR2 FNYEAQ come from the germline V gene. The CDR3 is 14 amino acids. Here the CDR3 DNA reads TGTGCCAGCAGCTTAGCAGGGCCCCAGGACGAGCAGTACTTC. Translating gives CASSLAGPQDEQYF.

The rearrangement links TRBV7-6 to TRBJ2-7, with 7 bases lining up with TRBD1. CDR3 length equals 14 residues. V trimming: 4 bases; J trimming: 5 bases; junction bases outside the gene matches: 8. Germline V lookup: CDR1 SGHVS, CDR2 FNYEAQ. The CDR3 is CASSYRTGPDEQYF. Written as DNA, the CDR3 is TGTGCCAGCAGCTACCGGACAGGACCGGACGAGCAGTACTTC.

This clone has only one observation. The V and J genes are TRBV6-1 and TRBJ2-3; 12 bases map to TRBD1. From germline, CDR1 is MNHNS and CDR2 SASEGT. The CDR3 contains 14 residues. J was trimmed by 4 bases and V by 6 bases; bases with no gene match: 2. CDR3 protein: CASRGTGGPDTQYF. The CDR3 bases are TGTGCCAGCAGGGGGACAGGGGGCCCAGATACGCAGTATTTT.

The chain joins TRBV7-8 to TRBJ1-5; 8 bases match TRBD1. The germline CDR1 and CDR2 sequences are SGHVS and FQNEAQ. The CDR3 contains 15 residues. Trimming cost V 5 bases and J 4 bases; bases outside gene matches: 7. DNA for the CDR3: TGTGCCAGCAGCCCGGGACAGGTCCTAAATCAGCCCCAGCATTTT. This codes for CASSPGQVLNQPQHF.

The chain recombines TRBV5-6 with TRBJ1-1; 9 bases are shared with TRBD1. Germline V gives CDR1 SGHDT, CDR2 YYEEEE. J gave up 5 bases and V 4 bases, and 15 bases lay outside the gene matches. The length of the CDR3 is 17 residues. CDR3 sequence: CASSPLRFDRGVTEAFF. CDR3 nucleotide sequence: TGTGCCAGCAGCCCATTAAGATTCGACAGGGGGGTTACTGAAGCTTTCTTT.

Here the CDR3 DNA reads TGTGCCAGCGGGACTAGCGGGGAGATAGGTGAGCAGTTCTTC. It yields the protein CASGTSGEIGEQFF. V usage is TRBV19 and J usage is TRBJ2-1; 13 bases map to TRBD2. J gave up 9 bases and V 9 bases, and 8 bases lay outside the gene matches. CDR3 size: 14 residues. The germline CDR1 and CDR2 sequences are LNHDA and SQIVND (reference sequence).

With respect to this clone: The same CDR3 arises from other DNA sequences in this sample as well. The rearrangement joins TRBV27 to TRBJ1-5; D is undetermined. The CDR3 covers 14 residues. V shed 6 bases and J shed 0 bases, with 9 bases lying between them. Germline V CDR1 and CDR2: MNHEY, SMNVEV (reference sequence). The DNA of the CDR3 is TGTGCCAGCAGCCCCGGGAGTAGCAATCAGCCCCAGCATTTT. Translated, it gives CASSPGSSNQPQHF.

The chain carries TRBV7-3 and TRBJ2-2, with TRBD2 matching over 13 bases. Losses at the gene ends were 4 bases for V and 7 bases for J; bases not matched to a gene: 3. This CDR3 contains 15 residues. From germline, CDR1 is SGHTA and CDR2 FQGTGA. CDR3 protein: CASSSGTSGIGELFF. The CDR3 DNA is TGTGCCAGCAGCTCCGGGACTAGCGGGATCGGGGAGCTGTTTTTT.

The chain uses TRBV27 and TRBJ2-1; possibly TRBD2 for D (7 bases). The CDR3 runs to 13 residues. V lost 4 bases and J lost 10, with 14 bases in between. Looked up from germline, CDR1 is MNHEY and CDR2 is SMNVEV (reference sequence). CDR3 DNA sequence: TGTGCCAGCAGTTGGGGGCGACTAGCCGAGCAGTTCTTC. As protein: CASSWGRLAEQFF.

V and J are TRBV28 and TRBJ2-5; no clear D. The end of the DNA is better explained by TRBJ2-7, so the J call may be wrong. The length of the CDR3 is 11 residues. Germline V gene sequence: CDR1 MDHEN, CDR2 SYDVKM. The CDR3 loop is CASSWAYEQYF. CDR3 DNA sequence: TGTGCCAGCTCATGGGCCTACGAGCAGTACTTC.

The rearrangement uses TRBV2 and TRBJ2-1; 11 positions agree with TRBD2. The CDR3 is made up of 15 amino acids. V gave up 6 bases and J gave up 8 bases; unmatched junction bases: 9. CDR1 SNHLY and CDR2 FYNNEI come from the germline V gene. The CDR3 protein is CASRATSGSLDEQFF. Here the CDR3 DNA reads TGTGCCAGCAGAGCAACTAGCGGGAGTTTGGATGAGCAGTTCTTC.

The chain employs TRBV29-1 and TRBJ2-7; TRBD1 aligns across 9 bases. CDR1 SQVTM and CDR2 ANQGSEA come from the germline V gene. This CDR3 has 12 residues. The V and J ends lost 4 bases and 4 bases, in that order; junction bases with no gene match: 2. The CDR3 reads CSVGTGEYEQYF. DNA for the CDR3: TGCAGCGTTGGGACAGGGGAATACGAGCAGTACTTC.